Below, 10 T cell receptor beta chains from the same sample are listed, as sequenced in a study of blood T cell repertoires in COVID-19. Method: immunoSEQ multiplex PCR; TCRdb's copy keeps in-frame clones and lacks some. The data contain some 150,000 clones, about nine tenths of them seen just once; the ten biggest clones take up roughly 4%. The sample was PBMCs or T cells enriched from blood (not recorded which). The source is a man between 45 and 60 years old who had recovered from COVID-19.

The chain recombines TRBV2 with TRBJ2-3; 7 bases line up with TRBD2. The CDR3 has 13 residues. The germline gives CDR1 SNHLY, CDR2 FYNNEI. CDR3 sequence: CAGGSMGTDTQYF. The CDR3 bases are TGTGCTGGCGGGAGTATGGGCACAGATACGCAGTATTTT.

DNA of the CDR3: TGCGCCAACTCAGACAGGGGAATGCAGTATTTT. Its translation is CANSDRGMQYF. This chain uses TRBV10-1 with TRBJ2-3, with 8 bases aligning to TRBD1. Germline V gives CDR1 WNHNN, CDR2 SYGVQD (reference sequence). After removal of 10 bases from V and 11 bases from J, the junction contained 8 bases not matched to a gene. The length of the CDR3 is 11 residues.

The rearrangement uses TRBV28 and TRBJ1-6; TRBD1 matches at 9 bases. CDR3 length: 17 residues. V was clipped by 6 bases and J by 8 bases; unmatched bases: 14. Germline values: CDR1 MDHEN, CDR2 SYDVKM. CDR3 nucleotides: TGTGCCAGCAGGGGGACAGGGAGATTGGGGAGGGATTCACCCCTCCACTTT. Protein sequence: CASRGTGRLGRDSPLHF.

This sequence joins TRBV27 and TRBJ1-2; the D gene is possibly TRBD1 (5 bases). The CDR3 contains 13 residues. V gave up 10 bases and J gave up 4 bases, with 16 bases separating them. The germline V gene has CDR1 MNHEY and CDR2 SMNVEV (reference sequence). CDR3 region: CATSRGRAYGYTF. CDR3 nucleotides: TGTGCCACCTCCCGGGGGAGGGCCTATGGCTACACCTTC.

This CDR3 is CASSGQGADGYTF. Written as DNA, the CDR3 is TGTGCCAGCAGCGGACAGGGTGCGGATGGCTACACCTTC. The rearrangement links TRBV7-9 to TRBJ1-2, with 8 bases aligning to TRBD1. CDR3 length: 13 residues. Germline CDR1 and CDR2: SEHNR and FQNEAQ (reference sequence). With V trimmed by 5 bases and J by 6 bases, 5 bases remained unmatched.

This chain joins TRBV7-8 and TRBJ2-3; D is unclear. This CDR3 contains 13 residues. V shed 5 bases and J shed 4 bases, with 10 bases lying between them. The V gene's germline CDR1 is SGHVS and CDR2 FQNEAQ. CDR3 region: CASSNFRADTQYF. The CDR3 region has the DNA TGTGCCAGCAGCAACTTCCGTGCAGATACGCAGTATTTT.

This chain connects TRBV11-2 to TRBJ1-6; D uncertain. CDR1 and CDR2 from the germline V gene are SGHAT and FQNNGV. The CDR3 covers 14 residues. With 5 bases removed from V and 0 bases from J, the gap between germline ends came to 5 bases. CDR3 loop: CASSPSSYNSPLHF. The CDR3 coding sequence is TGTGCCAGCAGCCCGAGCTCCTATAATTCACCCCTCCACTTT.

The chain uses TRBV6-2 or TRBV6-3 and TRBJ2-6, with 8 bases that match TRBD1. The CDR3 has 15 residues. V was clipped by 4 bases and J by 4 bases; unmatched bases: 3. Germline values: CDR1 MNHEY, CDR2 SVGEGT. The CDR3 DNA follows: TGTGCCAGCAGTTGGACAGGGACGGGGGCCAACGTCCTGACTTTC. It encodes CASSWTGTGANVLTF.

This chain joins TRBV2 and TRBJ1-5; D may be TRBD1 (5 bases). CDR1 is SNHLY, CDR2 FYNNEI, per germline. The CDR3 has 14 residues. Trimming left V 3 bases short and J 3 bases short, with 9 bases between. The CDR3 protein is CASSDRVNNQPQHF. The CDR3 DNA reads TGTGCCAGCAGTGACAGGGTGAACAATCAGCCCCAGCATTTT.

The chain uses TRBV28 and TRBJ2-3; 7 bases are shared with TRBD2. J was trimmed by 2 bases and V by 3 bases; bases with no gene match: 5. The germline CDR1 and CDR2 sequences are MDHEN and SYDVKM. The CDR3 is 15 residues long. Here the CDR3 reads CASSFAGLTTDTQYF. CDR3 bases: TGTGCCAGCAGTTTCGCGGGACTAACCACAGATACGCAGTATTTT. The complete variable domain, with remaining parts taken from reference TRBV28 and TRBJ2-3, reads DVKVTQSSRYLVKRTGEKVFLECVQDMDHENMFWYRQDPGLGLRLIYFSYDVKMKEKGDIPEGYSVSREKKERFSLILESASTNQTSMYLCASSFAGLTTDTQYFGPGTRLTVL.